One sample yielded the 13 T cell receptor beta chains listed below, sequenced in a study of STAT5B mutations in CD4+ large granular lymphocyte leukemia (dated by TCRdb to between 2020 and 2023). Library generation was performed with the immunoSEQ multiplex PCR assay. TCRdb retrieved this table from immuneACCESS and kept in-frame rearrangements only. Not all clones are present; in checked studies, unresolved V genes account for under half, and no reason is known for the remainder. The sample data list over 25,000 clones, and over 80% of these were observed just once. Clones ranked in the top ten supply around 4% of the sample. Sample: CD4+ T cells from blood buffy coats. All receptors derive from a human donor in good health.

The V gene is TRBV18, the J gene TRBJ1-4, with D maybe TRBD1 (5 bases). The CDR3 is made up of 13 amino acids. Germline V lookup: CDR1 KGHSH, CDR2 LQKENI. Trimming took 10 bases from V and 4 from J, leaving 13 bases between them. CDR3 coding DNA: TGTGCCACATCTGGGGGTCGTAATGAAAAACTGTTTTTT. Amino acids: CATSGGRNEKLFF. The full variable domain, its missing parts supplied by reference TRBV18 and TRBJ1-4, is NAGVMQNPRHLVRRRGQEARLRCSPMKGHSHVYWYRQLPEEGLKFMVYLQKENIIDESGMPKERFSAEFPKEGPSILRIQQVVRGDSAAYFCATSGGRNEKLFFGSGTQLSVL.

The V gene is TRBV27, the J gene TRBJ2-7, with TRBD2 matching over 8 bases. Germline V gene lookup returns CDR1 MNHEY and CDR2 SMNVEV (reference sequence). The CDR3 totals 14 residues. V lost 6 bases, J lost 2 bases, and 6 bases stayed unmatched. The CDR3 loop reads CASRSRGGAYEQYF. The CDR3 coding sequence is TGTGCCAGCAGATCCCGGGGGGGGGCCTACGAGCAGTACTTC.

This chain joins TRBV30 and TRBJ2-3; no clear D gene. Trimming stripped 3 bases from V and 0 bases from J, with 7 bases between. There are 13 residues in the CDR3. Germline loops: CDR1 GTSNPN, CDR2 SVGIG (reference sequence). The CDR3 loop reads CAWRESSTDTQYF. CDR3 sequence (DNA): TGTGCCTGGAGGGAATCGAGCACAGATACGCAGTATTTT.

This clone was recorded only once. The CDR3 region is CASRPAGIGATNEKLFF. DNA of the CDR3: TGTGCCAGCAGGCCAGCCGGGATAGGGGCAACTAATGAAAAACTGTTTTTT. This chain joins TRBV27 and TRBJ1-4, with D tentatively TRBD1 (5 bases). V was pared by 6 bases and J by 0 bases, with 17 bases between. The CDR3 spans 17 residues. Germline CDR1 reads MNHEY; CDR2 reads SMNVEV (reference sequence).

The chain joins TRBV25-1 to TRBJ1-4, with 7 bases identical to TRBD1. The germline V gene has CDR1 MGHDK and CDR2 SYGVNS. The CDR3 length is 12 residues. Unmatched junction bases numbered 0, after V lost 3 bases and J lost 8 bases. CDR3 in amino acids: CASSDRGEKLFF. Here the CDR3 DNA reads TGTGCCAGCAGTGACAGGGGGGAAAAACTGTTTTTT. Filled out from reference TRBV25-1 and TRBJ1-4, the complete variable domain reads EADIYQTPRYLVIGTGKKITLECSQTMGHDKMYWYQQDPGMELHLIHYSYGVNSTEKGDLSSESTVSRIRTEHFPLTLESARPSHTSQYLCASSDRGEKLFFGSGTQLSVL.

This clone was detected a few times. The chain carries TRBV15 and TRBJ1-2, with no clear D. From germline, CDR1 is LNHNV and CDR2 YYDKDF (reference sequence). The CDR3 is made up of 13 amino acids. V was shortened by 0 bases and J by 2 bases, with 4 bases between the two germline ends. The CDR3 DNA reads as TGTGCCACCAGCAGAGAAGGGAACTATGGCTACACCTTC. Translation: CATSREGNYGYTF.

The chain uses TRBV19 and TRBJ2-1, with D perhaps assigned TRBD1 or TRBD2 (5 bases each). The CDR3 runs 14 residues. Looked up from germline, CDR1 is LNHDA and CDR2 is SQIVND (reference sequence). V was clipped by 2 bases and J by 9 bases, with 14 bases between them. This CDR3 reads CASSIRWAGGEQFF. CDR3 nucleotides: TGTGCCAGTAGTATAAGATGGGCTGGGGGTGAGCAGTTCTTC.

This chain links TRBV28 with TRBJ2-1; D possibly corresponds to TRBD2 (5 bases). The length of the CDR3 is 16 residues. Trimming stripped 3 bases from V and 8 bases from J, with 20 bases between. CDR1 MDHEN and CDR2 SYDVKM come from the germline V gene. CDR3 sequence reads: CASSFLSDLAGDEQFF. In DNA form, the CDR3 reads TGTGCCAGCAGTTTTTTATCGGACCTAGCTGGAGATGAGCAGTTCTTC.

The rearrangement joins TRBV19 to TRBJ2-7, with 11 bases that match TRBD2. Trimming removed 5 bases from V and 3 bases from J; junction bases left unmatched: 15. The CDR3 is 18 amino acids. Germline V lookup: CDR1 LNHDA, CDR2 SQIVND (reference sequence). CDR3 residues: CASSPTFQTSGIGYEQYF. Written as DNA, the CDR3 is TGTGCCAGTAGTCCTACCTTTCAGACTAGCGGGATTGGCTACGAGCAGTACTTC.

The CDR3, as DNA: TGTGCCAGCAACCCCACCGGGACAGGGTATTACGAGCAGTACTTC. Protein: CASNPTGTGYYEQYF. The chain links TRBV28 to TRBJ2-7; 9 positions match TRBD1. Looked up from germline, CDR1 is MDHEN and CDR2 is SYDVKM. This CDR3 has 15 residues. V gave up 7 bases and J gave up 4 bases; unmatched junction bases: 11.

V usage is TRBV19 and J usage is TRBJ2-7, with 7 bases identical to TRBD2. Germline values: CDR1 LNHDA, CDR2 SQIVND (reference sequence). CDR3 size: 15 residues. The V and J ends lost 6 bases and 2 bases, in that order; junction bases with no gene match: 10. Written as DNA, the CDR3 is TGTGCCAGTAGCCCAAAGCGGGATGGGACCTACGAGCAGTACTTC. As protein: CASSPKRDGTYEQYF.

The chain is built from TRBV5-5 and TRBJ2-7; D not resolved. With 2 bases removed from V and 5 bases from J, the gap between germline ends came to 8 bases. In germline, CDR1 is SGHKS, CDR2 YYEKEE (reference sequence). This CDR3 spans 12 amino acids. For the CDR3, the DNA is TGTGCCAGCAGCTTTTGGGCGGACGAGCAGTACTTC. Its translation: CASSFWADEQYF.

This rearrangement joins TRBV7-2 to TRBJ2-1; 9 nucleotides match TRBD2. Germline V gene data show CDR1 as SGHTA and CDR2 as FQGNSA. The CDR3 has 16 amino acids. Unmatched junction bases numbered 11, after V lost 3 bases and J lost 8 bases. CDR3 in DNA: TGTGCCAGCAGCTTCTACCACCGCGGGAGGGGGGATGAGCAGTTCTTC. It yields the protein CASSFYHRGRGDEQFF.